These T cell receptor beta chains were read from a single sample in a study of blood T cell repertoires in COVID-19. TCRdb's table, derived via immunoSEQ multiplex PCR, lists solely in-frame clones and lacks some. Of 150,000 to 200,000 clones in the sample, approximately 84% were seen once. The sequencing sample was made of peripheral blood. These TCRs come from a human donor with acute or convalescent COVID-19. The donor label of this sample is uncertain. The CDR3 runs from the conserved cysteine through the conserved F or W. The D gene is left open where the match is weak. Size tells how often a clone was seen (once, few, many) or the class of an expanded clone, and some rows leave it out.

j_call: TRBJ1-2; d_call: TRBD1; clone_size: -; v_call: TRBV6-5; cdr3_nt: TGTGCCAGCAGTTACACAGGGGGTTTTGGCTACACCTTC; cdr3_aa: CASSYTGGFGYTF
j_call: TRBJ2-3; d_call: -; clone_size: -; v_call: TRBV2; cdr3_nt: TGTGCCAGCCAACAGACCGGCACAGATACGCAGTATTTT; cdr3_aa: CASQQTGTDTQYF
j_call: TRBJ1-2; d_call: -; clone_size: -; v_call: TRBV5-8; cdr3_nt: TGTGCCAGCAGCTTGGCCCCGAGTCTTGCCTATGGCTACACCTTC; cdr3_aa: CASSLAPSLAYGYTF
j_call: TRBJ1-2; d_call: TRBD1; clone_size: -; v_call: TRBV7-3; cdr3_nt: TGTGCCAGCAGCCGATCCGGGACAGGGGATTTTGGCTACACCTTC; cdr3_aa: CASSRSGTGDFGYTF
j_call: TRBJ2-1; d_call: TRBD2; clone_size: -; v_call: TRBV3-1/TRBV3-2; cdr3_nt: TGTGCCAGCAGTCATAGCGGGAGCTCCTACAATGAGCAGTTCTTC; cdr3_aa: CASSHSGSSYNEQFF
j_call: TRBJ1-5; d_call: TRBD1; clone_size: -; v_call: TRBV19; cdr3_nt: TGTGCCAGTTTGGGACAGGGACGGAATCAGCCCCAGCATTTT; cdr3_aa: CASLGQGRNQPQHF
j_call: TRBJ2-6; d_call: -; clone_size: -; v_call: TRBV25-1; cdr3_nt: TGTGCCAGCAGTGGCCGACAGTTCTCTGGGGCCAACGTCCTGACTTTC; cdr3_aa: CASSGRQFSGANVLTF
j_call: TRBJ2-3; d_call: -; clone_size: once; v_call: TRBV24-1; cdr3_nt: TGTGCCACCAGTGGGGGGGGCAGTCTAGCAGATACGCAGTATTTT; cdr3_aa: CATSGGGSLADTQYF
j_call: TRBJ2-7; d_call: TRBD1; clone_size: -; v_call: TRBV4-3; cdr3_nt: TGCGCCAGCAGCCAAGAGACAGGGGGGGCCTACGAGCAGTACTTC; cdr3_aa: CASSQETGGAYEQYF
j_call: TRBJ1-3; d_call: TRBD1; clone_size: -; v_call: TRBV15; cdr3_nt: TGTGCCACCAGCATGGACCGGGACAGGAAAGGGGGAAACACCATATATTTT; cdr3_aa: CATSMDRDRKGGNTIYF
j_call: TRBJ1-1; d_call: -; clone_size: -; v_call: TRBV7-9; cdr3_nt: TGTGCCAGCAGGATTTTACAGGGCTCCGACACTGAAGCTTTCTTT; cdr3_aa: CASRILQGSDTEAFF
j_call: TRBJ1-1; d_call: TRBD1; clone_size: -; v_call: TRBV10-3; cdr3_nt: TGTGCCATCAGAAAGACAGGGACTGAAGCTTTCTTT; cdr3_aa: CAIRKTGTEAFF
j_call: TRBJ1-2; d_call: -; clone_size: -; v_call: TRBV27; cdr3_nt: TGTGCCAGCAGTTTACAGGGAGGCCCTAACTATGGCTACACCTTC; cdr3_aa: CASSLQGGPNYGYTF
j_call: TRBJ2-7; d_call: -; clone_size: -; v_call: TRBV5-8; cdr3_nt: TGTGCCAGCAGCTTAACAGGGTCCTACGAGCAGTACTTC; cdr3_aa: CASSLTGSYEQYF
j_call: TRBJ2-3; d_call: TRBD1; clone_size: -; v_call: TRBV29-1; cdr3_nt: TGCAGCCAAGCGACAGGGACCAAAGATACGCAGTATTTT; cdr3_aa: CSQATGTKDTQYF
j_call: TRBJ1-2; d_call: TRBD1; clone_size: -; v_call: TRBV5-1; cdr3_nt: TGCGCCAGCAGCTTGGGAGGGGACAGGGGTTTCGGCTACACCTTC; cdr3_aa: CASSLGGDRGFGYTF
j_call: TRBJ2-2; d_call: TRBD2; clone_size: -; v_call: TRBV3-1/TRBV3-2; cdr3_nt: TGTGCCAGCAGCCCGTTCCCTAGCGGACCCGCGGGCACCGGGGAGCTGTTTTTT; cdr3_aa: CASSPFPSGPAGTGELFF
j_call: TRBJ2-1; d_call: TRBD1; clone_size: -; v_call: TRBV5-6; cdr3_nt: TGTGCCAGCAGCTTGGAGCAGGGACAGGTTGAGCAGTTCTTC; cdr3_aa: CASSLEQGQVEQFF
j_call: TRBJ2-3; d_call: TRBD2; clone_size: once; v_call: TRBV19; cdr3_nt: TGTGCCAGTAGCCCTACTAGCGGGAGAGGGACAGATACGCAGTATTTT; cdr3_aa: CASSPTSGRGTDTQYF
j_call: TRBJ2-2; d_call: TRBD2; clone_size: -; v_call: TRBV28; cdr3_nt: TGTGCCAGCAGCTCCGGGGGGGCGACCACCGGGGAGCTGTTTTTT; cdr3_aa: CASSSGGATTGELFF
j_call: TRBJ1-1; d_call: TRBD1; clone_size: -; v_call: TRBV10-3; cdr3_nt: TGTGCCGTACAGGGGGGCACTGAAGCTTTCTTT; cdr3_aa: CAVQGGTEAFF
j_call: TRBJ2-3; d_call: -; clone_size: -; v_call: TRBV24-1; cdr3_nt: TGTGCCACCAGTGATCCCCGGGGTGGCGCAGATACGCAGTATTTT; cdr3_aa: CATSDPRGGADTQYF
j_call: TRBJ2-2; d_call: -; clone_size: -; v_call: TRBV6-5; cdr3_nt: TGTGCCAGCAGACCCGACAAGACCGGGGAGCTGTTTTTT; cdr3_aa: CASRPDKTGELFF
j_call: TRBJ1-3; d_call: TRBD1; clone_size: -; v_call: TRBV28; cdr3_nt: TGTGCCAGCAGTCCAGGGGGCGCCGGAAACACCATATATTTT; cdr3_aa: CASSPGGAGNTIYF
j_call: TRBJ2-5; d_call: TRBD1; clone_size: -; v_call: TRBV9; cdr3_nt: TGTGCCAGCAGCGGGGGGACAGGGTTTAACCAAGAGACCCAGTACTTC; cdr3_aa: CASSGGTGFNQETQYF
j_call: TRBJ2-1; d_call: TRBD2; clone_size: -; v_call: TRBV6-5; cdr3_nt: TGTGCCAGCACGTCGGGACTAGCGGGAAGGAATGAGCAGTTCTTC; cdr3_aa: CASTSGLAGRNEQFF
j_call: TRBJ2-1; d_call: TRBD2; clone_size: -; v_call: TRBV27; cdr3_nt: TGTGCCAGCAGTCCCCAAAGACTAGCGGGTGGGAATGAGCAGTTCTTC; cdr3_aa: CASSPQRLAGGNEQFF
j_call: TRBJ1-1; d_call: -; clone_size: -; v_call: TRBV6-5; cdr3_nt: TGTGCCAGCACCGACAGGAGCGCTGAAGCTTTCTTT; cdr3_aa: CASTDRSAEAFF
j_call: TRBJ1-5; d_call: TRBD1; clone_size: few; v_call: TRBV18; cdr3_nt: TGTGCCAGCTCACCATTAGGGGGCGGTCATCAGCCCCAGCATTTT; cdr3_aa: CASSPLGGGHQPQHF
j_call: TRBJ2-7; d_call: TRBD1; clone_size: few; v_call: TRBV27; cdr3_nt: TGTGCCAGCAGTTTAAAGGACAGGGTCTTCGAGCAGTACTTC; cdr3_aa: CASSLKDRVFEQYF
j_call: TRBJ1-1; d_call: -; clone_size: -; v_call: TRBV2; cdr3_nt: TGTGCCAGCAGAAGAGAGGCCGACAGCCTCACTGAAGCTTTCTTT; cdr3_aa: CASRREADSLTEAFF
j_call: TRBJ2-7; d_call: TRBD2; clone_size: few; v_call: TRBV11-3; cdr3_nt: TGTGCCAGCAGCCACCGAATCCTAGCGGGAGGGCCCGAGAACGAGCAGTACTTC; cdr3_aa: CASSHRILAGGPENEQYF
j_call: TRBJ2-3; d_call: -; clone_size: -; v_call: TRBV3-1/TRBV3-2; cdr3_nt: TGTGCCAGCAGCCACCGGACTGGGCCGTCGGATACGCAGTATTTT; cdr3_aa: CASSHRTGPSDTQYF
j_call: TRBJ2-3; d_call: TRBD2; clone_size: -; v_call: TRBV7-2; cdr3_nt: TGTGCCAGCAGCCCCCGACTAGCGGGAGGCACAGATACGCAGTATTTT; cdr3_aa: CASSPRLAGGTDTQYF
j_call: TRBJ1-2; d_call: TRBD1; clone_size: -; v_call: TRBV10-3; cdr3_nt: TGTGCCATCAGTCGACAGGGAAACTATGGCTACACCTTC; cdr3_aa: CAISRQGNYGYTF
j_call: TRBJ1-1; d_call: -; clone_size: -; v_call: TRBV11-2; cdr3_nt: TGTGCCAGCAGCTTAGTACCAGTGAACACTGAAGCTTTCTTT; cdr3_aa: CASSLVPVNTEAFF
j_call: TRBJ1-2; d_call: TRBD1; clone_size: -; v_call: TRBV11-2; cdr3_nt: TGTGCCAGCAGCCTCACAGGGGGAGGCGGCTACACCTTC; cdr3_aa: CASSLTGGGGYTF
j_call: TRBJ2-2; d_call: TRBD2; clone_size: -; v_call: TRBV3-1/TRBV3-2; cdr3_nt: TGTGCCAGCAGCCAAGATTACGGGAGGACGAACACCGGGGAGCTGTTTTTT; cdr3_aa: CASSQDYGRTNTGELFF
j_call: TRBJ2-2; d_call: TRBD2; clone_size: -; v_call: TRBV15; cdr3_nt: TGTGCCACCAGCAGAGATCCCGGTCTAGCGGGAGGAACCGGGGAGCTGTTTTTT; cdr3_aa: CATSRDPGLAGGTGELFF
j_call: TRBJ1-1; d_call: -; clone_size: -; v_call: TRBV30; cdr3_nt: TGTGCCTGGAGCATGACACTTCACACTGAAGCTTTCTTT; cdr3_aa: CAWSMTLHTEAFF
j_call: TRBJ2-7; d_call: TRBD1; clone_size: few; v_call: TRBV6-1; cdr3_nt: TGTGCCAGCAGTGATCGGGACAGGTGGGCCGGGGAGCAGTACTTC; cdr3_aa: CASSDRDRWAGEQYF
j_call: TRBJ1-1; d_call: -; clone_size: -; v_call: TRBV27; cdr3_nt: TGTGCCAGCACCGAGGGCCCGAACACTGAAGCTTTCTTT; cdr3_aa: CASTEGPNTEAFF